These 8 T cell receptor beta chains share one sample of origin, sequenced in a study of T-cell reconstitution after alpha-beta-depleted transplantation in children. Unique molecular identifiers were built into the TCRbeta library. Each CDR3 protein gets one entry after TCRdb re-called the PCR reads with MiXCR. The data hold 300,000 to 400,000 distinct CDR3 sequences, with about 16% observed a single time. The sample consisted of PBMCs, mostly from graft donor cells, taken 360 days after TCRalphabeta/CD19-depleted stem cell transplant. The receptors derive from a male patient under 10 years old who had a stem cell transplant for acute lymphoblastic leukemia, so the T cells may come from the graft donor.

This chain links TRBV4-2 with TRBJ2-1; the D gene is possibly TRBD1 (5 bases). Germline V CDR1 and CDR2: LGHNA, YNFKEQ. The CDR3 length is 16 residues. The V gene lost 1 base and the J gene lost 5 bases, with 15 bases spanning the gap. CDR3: CASSQVFPQGDNEQFF. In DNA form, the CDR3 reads TGTGCCAGCAGCCAAGTATTCCCCCAAGGGGACAATGAGCAGTTCTTC.

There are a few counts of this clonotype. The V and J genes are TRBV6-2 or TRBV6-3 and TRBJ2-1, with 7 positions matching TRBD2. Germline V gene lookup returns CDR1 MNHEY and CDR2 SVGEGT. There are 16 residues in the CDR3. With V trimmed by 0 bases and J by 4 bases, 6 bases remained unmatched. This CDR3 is CASSYSFGRPYNEQFF. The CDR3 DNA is TGTGCCAGCAGTTACTCCTTCGGGAGGCCATACAATGAGCAGTTCTTC.

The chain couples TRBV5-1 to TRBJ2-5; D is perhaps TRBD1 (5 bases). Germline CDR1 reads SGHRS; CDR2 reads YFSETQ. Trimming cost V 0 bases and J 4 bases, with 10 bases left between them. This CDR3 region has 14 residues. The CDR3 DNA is TGCGCCAGCAGCTTGGGACAGTTGGGAGAGACCCAGTACTTC. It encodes CASSLGQLGETQYF.

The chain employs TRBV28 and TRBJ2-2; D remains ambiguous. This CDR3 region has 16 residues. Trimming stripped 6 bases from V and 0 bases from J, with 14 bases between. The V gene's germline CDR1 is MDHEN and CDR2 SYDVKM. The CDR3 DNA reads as TGTGCCAGCAGGCCCCTAGGATATTCGAACACCGGGGAGCTGTTTTTT. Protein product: CASRPLGYSNTGELFF.

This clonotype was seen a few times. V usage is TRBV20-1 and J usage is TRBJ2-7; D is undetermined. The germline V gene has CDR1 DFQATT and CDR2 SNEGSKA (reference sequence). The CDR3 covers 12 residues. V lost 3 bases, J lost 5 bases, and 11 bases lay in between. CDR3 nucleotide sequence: TGCAGTGCTAGCCGTACTCCGAACGAGCAGTACTTC. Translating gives CSASRTPNEQYF.

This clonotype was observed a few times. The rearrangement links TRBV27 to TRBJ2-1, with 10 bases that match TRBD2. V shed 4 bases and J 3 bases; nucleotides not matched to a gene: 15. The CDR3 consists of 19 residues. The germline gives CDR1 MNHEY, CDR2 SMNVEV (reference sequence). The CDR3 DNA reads TGTGCCAGCAGTTCAGCGCCGGTTGCAGCGGGAGGGTTCTACAATGAGCAGTTCTTC. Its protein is CASSSAPVAAGGFYNEQFF.

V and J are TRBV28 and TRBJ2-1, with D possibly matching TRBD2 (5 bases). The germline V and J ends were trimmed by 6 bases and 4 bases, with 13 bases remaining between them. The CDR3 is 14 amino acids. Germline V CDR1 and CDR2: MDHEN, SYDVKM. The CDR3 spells CASREASRYNEQFF. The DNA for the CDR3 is TGTGCCAGCAGGGAGGCATCCCGATACAATGAGCAGTTCTTC.

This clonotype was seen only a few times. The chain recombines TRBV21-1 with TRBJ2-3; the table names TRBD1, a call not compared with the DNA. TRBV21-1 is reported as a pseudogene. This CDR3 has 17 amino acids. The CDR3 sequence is CASTQNRRRGCTDTQYF. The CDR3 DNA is TGTGCCAGCACCCAAAACCGGCGGAGGGGGTGCACAGATACGCAGTATTTT.